These T cell receptor beta chains were read from a single sample in a study of vaccination effects on CD4 cells after COVID-19. No antigen has been assigned to these receptors. The method was immunoSEQ multiplex PCR; TCRdb's version includes in-frame clones alone and lacks a portion of them. The sample includes 45,000 to 60,000 clones, about 70% of them seen just once. The sequences come from CD4+ T cells from PBMCs cultured without peptide, collected after COVID-19 vaccination. These receptors were obtained from a human donor who received a COVID-19 vaccine. The CDR3 runs from the conserved cysteine through the conserved F or W. Each record gives: D gene, clone size, J gene, V gene, CDR3 DNA, CDR3 protein. The D gene is left open where the match is weak. Expanded clones are given a class, and other clones once, few, many or no size at all.

-,-,TRBJ1-3,TRBV3-1/TRBV3-2,TGTGCCAGCAGCCGAGGAGAGGATGGAAACACCATATATTTT,CASSRGEDGNTIYF
-,-,TRBJ2-5,TRBV5-1,TGCGCCAGCAGCATTTCCACAGGAGAGACCCAGTACTTC,CASSISTGETQYF
-,-,TRBJ1-2,TRBV30,TGTGCCTGGACCTTCGGGAGCGGCTACACCTTC,CAWTFGSGYTF
-,-,TRBJ1-2,TRBV7-9,TGTGCCAGCAGCTTAGCGCGCCCCGGGGGCGATGGCTACACCTTC,CASSLARPGGDGYTF
TRBD1,-,TRBJ1-1,TRBV19,TGTGCCAGTACTTGGGACAGAATGAACACTGAAGCTTTCTTT,CASTWDRMNTEAFF
TRBD2,-,TRBJ2-7,TRBV7-2,TGTGCCAGGGCGGGACTAGCGGGCCGCTCCTACGAGCAGTACTTC,CARAGLAGRSYEQYF
-,-,TRBJ2-1,TRBV4-1,TGCGCCAGCAGCAGAAGCGGGCTAGCCTACAATGAGCAGTTCTTC,CASSRSGLAYNEQFF
-,-,TRBJ1-1,TRBV5-1,TGCGCCAGCAGCTTGGAACTCCGAGGGAACACTGAAGCTTTCTTT,CASSLELRGNTEAFF
-,-,TRBJ1-2,TRBV7-9,TGTGCCAGCAGCCAACAGGCGCCGGATGGCTACACCTTC,CASSQQAPDGYTF
-,-,TRBJ2-5,TRBV7-9,TGTGCCAGCAGCTTTTCCGTAGAGACCCAGTACTTC,CASSFSVETQYF
-,few,TRBJ1-1,TRBV7-9,TGTGCCAGCAGCCCAGCGCCCAAAGATCGGGCTGAAGCTTTCTTT,CASSPAPKDRAEAFF
TRBD1,-,TRBJ2-7,TRBV11-2,TGTGCCAGCAGCTTACGGACAGGGACCTACGAGCAGTACTTC,CASSLRTGTYEQYF
-,-,TRBJ2-3,TRBV13,TGTGCCAGCAGCTCCCACAGGGTGTCAAGGGCAGATACGCAGTATTTT,CASSSHRVSRADTQYF
-,-,TRBJ1-1,TRBV5-1,TGCGCCAGCAGCCCCAGGGCTGACACTGAAGCTTTCTTT,CASSPRADTEAFF
-,-,TRBJ1-2,TRBV4-1,TGCGCCAGCAGCCCCCCTACCCGACAGTTCTATGGCTACACCTTC,CASSPPTRQFYGYTF
-,few,TRBJ1-1,TRBV6-6,TGTGCCAGCAGTTACGCTGCACAGGCGAACACTGAAGCTTTCTTT,CASSYAAQANTEAFF
TRBD2,-,TRBJ2-7,TRBV6-2/TRBV6-3,TGTGCCAGCAGCCCTATGACTAGCGGAGATACTTTTTACGAGCAGTACTTC,CASSPMTSGDTFYEQYF
-,few,TRBJ2-1,TRBV9,TGTGCCAGCAGCGCGGGGGCCCGGATGGGAGGCTACAATGAGCAGTTCTTC,CASSAGARMGGYNEQFF
TRBD2,-,TRBJ2-7,TRBV27,TGTGCCAGCAGTTCCTTAGGGACTAGCGGGCTAGACTTC,CASSSLGTSGLDF
TRBD2,-,TRBJ2-1,TRBV6-5,TGTGCCAGCAGTCCGACCGGGGGGTCCTACAATGAGCAGTTCTTC,CASSPTGGSYNEQFF